The 9 T cell receptor beta chains below were found in one sample sequenced in a study of CD8 T cells in ankylosing spondylitis. Study-level findings and limits: It appeared that ankylosing spondylitis blood was characterized by a TCR beta motif of under ten highly homologous variants.

These receptors' targets are unknown. Using its own MiXCR run on the 5' RACE reads, TCRdb lists one record per CDR3 protein. The repertoire has about 390,000 distinct CDR3 sequences, approximately 20% of them found once; the top ten carry roughly a sixth. Sequenced material: blood, either unsorted or a sorted T cell fraction (not recorded which). All receptors come from a male donor with ankylosing spondylitis.

Only a few counts were recorded for this clonotype. The chain has TRBV5-6 and TRBJ2-7, with D possibly being TRBD2 (5 bases). Trimming stripped 3 bases from V and 2 bases from J, with 15 bases between. Germline values: CDR1 SGHDT, CDR2 YYEEEE. This CDR3 is 15 amino acids long. The CDR3: CASSSFGLPPYEQYF. CDR3 nucleotide sequence: TGTGCCAGCAGCTCCTTCGGACTCCCGCCCTACGAGCAGTACTTC.

This clonotype turned up a few times. CDR3 in DNA: TGTGCCAGCAGTTTCCGGAGTACTGAAGCTTTCTTT. This codes for CASSFRSTEAFF. The chain employs TRBV28 and TRBJ1-1; D uncertain. This CDR3 region has 12 residues. Trimming stripped 3 bases from V and 5 bases from J, with 7 bases between. Germline V gives CDR1 MDHEN, CDR2 SYDVKM.

The chain has TRBV20-1 and TRBJ1-1; D ambiguous. This CDR3 contains 14 residues. V gave up 0 bases and J gave up 5 bases, with 13 bases separating them. Germline CDR1 and CDR2: DFQATT and SNEGSKA (reference sequence). Here the CDR3 reads CSARETGFRTEAFF. The CDR3 region has the DNA TGCAGTGCTAGAGAGACCGGGTTTCGGACTGAAGCTTTCTTT.

The V gene is TRBV5-1, the J gene TRBJ1-5; 10 bases map to TRBD1. The junction had 5 bases not matched to a gene; V was cut back by 4 bases and J by 7 bases. Germline V CDR1 and CDR2: SGHRS, YFSETQ. This CDR3 has 14 amino acids. DNA of the CDR3: TGCGCCAGCAGCCCGGGACAGGGGCTCCAGCCCCAGCATTTT. Translated, it gives CASSPGQGLQPQHF.

The V gene is TRBV18, the J gene TRBJ2-7, with 9 positions matching TRBD1. This CDR3 comprises 14 residues. V gave up 3 bases and J gave up 3 bases; unmatched junction bases: 3. Germline V gives CDR1 KGHSH, CDR2 LQKENI. In DNA form, the CDR3 reads TGTGCCAGCTCACCGGACAGGGGAGGCTACGAGCAGTACTTC. Its translation: CASSPDRGGYEQYF.

This clonotype was counted only a few times. V and J are TRBV5-1 and TRBJ2-2; 8 bases are a match to TRBD1. The CDR3 is made up of 15 amino acids. The germline CDR1 and CDR2 sequences are SGHRS and YFSETQ. The ends lost 7 bases at V and 7 bases at J; junction bases unmatched: 12. The CDR3 DNA sequence: TGCGCCAGCTACCGAACAGGGGGTGGAAACGGGGAGCTGTTTTTT. Protein sequence: CASYRTGGGNGELFF.

The chain couples TRBV2 to TRBJ2-1; the D gene is possibly TRBD2 (5 bases). This CDR3 has 15 residues. CDR1 is SNHLY, CDR2 FYNNEI, per germline. Trimming cost V 3 bases and J 7 bases, with 16 bases left between them. The CDR3 reads CASSDPSWRGNEQFF. CDR3 in DNA: TGTGCCAGCAGTGACCCTAGCTGGAGAGGGAATGAGCAGTTCTTC. Using reference TRBV2 and TRBJ2-1 for the parts outside the CDR3, the full variable domain is EPEVTQTPSHQVTQMGQEVILRCVPISNHLYFYWYRQILGQKVEFLVSFYNNEISEKSEIFDDQFSVERPDGSNFTLKIRSTKLEDSAMYFCASSDPSWRGNEQFFGPGTRLTVL.

V gene TRBV6-5 combines with J gene TRBJ2-1; 10 bases line up with TRBD2. Germline V lookup: CDR1 MNHEY, CDR2 SVGAGI. The CDR3 is 16 residues long. V lost 2 bases and J lost 7; bases outside the gene matches: 8. The CDR3 DNA sequence: TGTGCCAGCAGTTACGGCGCTAGCGGGAGTAGGAATGAGCAGTTCTTC. As protein: CASSYGASGSRNEQFF.

V and J are TRBV28 and TRBJ2-7; D is undetermined. The CDR3 length is 13 residues. With 7 bases removed from V and 0 bases from J, the gap between germline ends came to 10 bases. CDR1 MDHEN and CDR2 SYDVKM come from the germline V gene. Here the CDR3 reads CASIQQSSYEQYF. The CDR3 bases are TGTGCCAGCATCCAACAGAGCTCCTACGAGCAGTACTTC.